Presented here are 24 T cell receptor beta chains from one specimen sequenced in a study of prognosis after radiotherapy for stage I lung cancer. Genomic DNA yielded TCR beta CDR3, amplified by two-round multiplex PCR. First-round PCR, the initial amplification, used primers specific to each TRBV and TRBJ gene. Using its own MiXCR run on the multiplex PCR reads, TCRdb lists one record per CDR3 protein. This table has approximately 18,000 distinct CDR3 sequences, roughly half appearing once. Sequenced here: PBMCs, sampled before or after stereotactic body radiation therapy (not recorded which). These receptors all come from a donor aged 50 or older with non-small cell lung cancer.

The chain uses TRBV30 and TRBJ2-7; the match to TRBD1 covers 7 bases. This CDR3 region has 12 residues. From germline, CDR1 is GTSNPN and CDR2 SVGIG (reference sequence). J was trimmed by 11 bases and V by 1 base; bases with no gene match: 8. The CDR3 bases are TGTGCCTGGAGTGCGGCAGGGGGTAGGAAGTACTTC. Its protein is CAWSAAGGRKYF.

This clonotype came up many times. This sequence joins TRBV28 and TRBJ2-6; D remains unclear. The ends were cut back, 2 bases at V and 1 base at J, with 12 bases in the middle. This CDR3 has 17 amino acids. CDR1 and CDR2 from the germline V gene are MDHEN and SYDVKM. The CDR3 loop reads CASSLPKALSGANVLTF. The CDR3 bases are TGTGCCAGCAGTTTACCTAAAGCCTTATCTGGGGCCAACGTCCTGACTTTC.

This clonotype turned up a few times. With a far larger clone one base away, a read error is the likely cause. V and J are TRBV6-4 and TRBJ2-1, with 10 bases that match TRBD2. Losses at the gene ends were 5 bases for V and 8 bases for J; bases not matched to a gene: 9. The germline V gene has CDR1 MRHNA and CDR2 SNTAGT. CDR3 size: 15 residues. This CDR3 is CASSSGTSVFDEQFF. The CDR3 nucleotides are TGTGCCAGCAGTTCCGGGACTAGCGTGTTTGATGAGCAGTTCTTC.

This clonotype was counted many times. The CDR3 protein is CASSSGDPNEKLFF. The CDR3 DNA reads as TGTGCCAGCAGTTCAGGGGACCCGAATGAAAAACTGTTTTTT. The J gene is TRBJ1-4, the V gene TRBV28, with D perhaps matching TRBD1 (6 bases). The germline CDR1 and CDR2 sequences are MDHEN and SYDVKM. The CDR3 length is 14 residues. V lost 4 bases and J lost 5, with 11 bases in between.

This clonotype was seen repeatedly, ten times or more. This chain links TRBV5-1 with TRBJ2-3; D unresolved. In germline, CDR1 is SGHRS, CDR2 YFSETQ. V was clipped by 3 bases and J by 4 bases, with 12 bases between them. The length of the CDR3 is 14 residues. Written as DNA, the CDR3 is TGCGCCAGCAGCTCGCCGCGCACTTCAGATACGCAGTATTTT. It translates to CASSSPRTSDTQYF. The full variable domain, its missing parts supplied by reference TRBV5-1 and TRBJ2-3, is KAGVTQTPRYLIKTRGQQVTLSCSPISGHRSVSWYQQTPGQGLQFLFEYFSETQRNKGNFPGRFSGRQFSNSRSEMNVSTLELGDSALYLCASSSPRTSDTQYFGPGTRLTVL.

The rearrangement uses TRBV30 and TRBJ2-5; D possibly corresponds to TRBD1 (5 bases). Germline V gene data show CDR1 as GTSNPN and CDR2 as SVGIG (reference sequence). V was pared by 3 bases and J by 3 bases, with 5 bases between. The CDR3 is 11 amino acids. DNA of the CDR3: TGTGCCTGGAGAGGGGAAGAGACCCAGTACTTC. It specifies CAWRGEETQYF.

The chain combines TRBV15 with TRBJ1-3; perhaps TRBD1 as D (5 bases). The V gene lost 0 bases and the J gene lost 6 bases, with 12 bases spanning the gap. CDR3 length equals 15 residues. CDR1 is LNHNV, CDR2 YYDKDF, per germline (reference sequence). The CDR3 is CATSRDLGDLNTIYF. CDR3 DNA sequence: TGTGCCACCAGCAGAGATCTGGGGGACTTAAACACCATATATTTT.

In the case of this clonotype: This is likely an artifact of a read error, given a far larger clone one base away. The chain joins TRBV6-6 to TRBJ2-1; no firm D call. The germline gives CDR1 MNHNY, CDR2 SVGAGI (reference sequence). This CDR3 spans 14 amino acids. CDR3 nucleotide sequence: TGTGACAGCAGTTACTCGGCCAGCTACAATGAGCAGTTCTTC. It specifies CDSSYSASYNEQFF.

This clonotype has at least ten counts. V usage is TRBV12-3 or TRBV12-4 and J usage is TRBJ2-6; TRBD1 aligns across 9 bases. The CDR3 sequence is 17 residues long. With V trimmed by 6 bases and J by 0 bases, 6 bases remained unmatched. The CDR3 region is CASRAGTGRSGANVLTF. The CDR3 bases are TGTGCCAGCAGGGCCGGGACAGGGCGCTCTGGGGCCAACGTCCTGACTTTC.

This clonotype appeared a few times. A much larger clone lies one base from this, so it may be a read error. The J gene is TRBJ2-3, the V gene TRBV19; the D is unclear. This CDR3 has 13 amino acids. V was cut by 3 bases and J by 3 bases, with 7 bases left in between. In germline, CDR1 is LNHDA, CDR2 SQIVND (reference sequence). The CDR3 coding sequence is TGTGCCAGTAGTATGGTGAGGACAGATACGCAGTATTTT. It translates to CASSMVRTDTQYF.

This clonotype was seen ten or more times. This rearrangement joins TRBV20-1 to TRBJ1-1; D is perhaps TRBD1 (6 bases). Looked up from germline, CDR1 is DFQATT and CDR2 is SNEGSKA (reference sequence). The CDR3 has 13 residues. V was cut by 6 bases and J by 0 bases, with 11 bases left in between. The CDR3 reads CSAVRTVNTEAFF. CDR3 DNA sequence: TGCAGTGCCGTCCGGACAGTGAACACTGAAGCTTTCTTT.

The chain combines TRBV6-5 with TRBJ1-1; the D is unclear. CDR1 and CDR2 (germline): MNHEY, SVGAGI. V lost 4 bases and J lost 1, with 16 bases in between. This CDR3 has 16 amino acids. Written as DNA, the CDR3 is TGTGCCAGCAGTTTGAACTACCTCCTGGGGAACACTGAAGCTTTCTTT. Amino acids: CASSLNYLLGNTEAFF.

The rearrangement links TRBV6-1 to TRBJ2-2; D unresolved. Trimming shortened V by 2 bases and J by 0 bases, and 10 bases separated the two germline ends. Germline values: CDR1 MNHNS, CDR2 SASEGT. The CDR3 is made up of 16 amino acids. CDR3 DNA sequence: TGTGCCAGCAGTGAACGTCGCGTGTCGAACACCGGGGAGCTGTTTTTT. This encodes CASSERRVSNTGELFF.

The sample holds many counts of this clonotype. This chain uses TRBV6-2 or TRBV6-3 with TRBJ2-5; D unresolved. V lost 2 bases to trimming and J lost 1 base, with 8 bases between them. Germline V CDR1 and CDR2: MNHEY, SVGEGT. This CDR3 region has 14 residues. Here the CDR3 DNA reads TGTGCCAGCAGTTACCAGGTAACCCAAGAGACCCAGTACTTC. As protein: CASSYQVTQETQYF.

V and J are TRBV6-1 and TRBJ2-3; D remains unclear. Germline V lookup: CDR1 MNHNS, CDR2 SASEGT. The CDR3 spans 14 residues. V lost 6 bases, J lost 4 bases, and 14 bases lay in between. The CDR3 sequence: CASRRLAVADTQYF. The CDR3 DNA follows: TGTGCCAGCAGGAGACTCGCGGTCGCAGATACGCAGTATTTT.

Regarding this clonotype: A read error likely explains this, since a far larger clone differs by one base. The V call is TRBV30, the J call TRBJ2-1; the D gene is possibly TRBD1 (5 bases). Germline V gene data show CDR1 as GTSNPN and CDR2 as SVGIG (reference sequence). This CDR3 is built from 12 residues. The CDR3 here is CASRWGSNEKFF. CDR3 nucleotides: TGTGCCAGTAGGTGGGGCTCCAATGAGAAGTTCTTC.

Concerning this clonotype: No conserved phenylalanine or tryptophan ends this CDR3, so it is likely a read error. The chain couples TRBV7-9 to TRBJ1-6; D gene unclear. Per germline, CDR1 SEHNR and CDR2 FQNEAQ (reference sequence). CDR3 length equals 16 residues. The CDR3 loop reads CASSDLLSSYNSHLHS. The CDR3 DNA reads as TGTGCCAGCAGCGATTTGTTAAGCTCCTATAATTCACACCTCCACTCT.

This clonotype was counted many times. DNA of the CDR3: TGTGCCATCAGTGACGGCGGGAAAACCTCCTACGAGCAGTACTTC. It encodes CAISDGGKTSYEQYF. V and J are TRBV10-3 and TRBJ2-7; perhaps TRBD2 as D (6 bases). CDR1 and CDR2 (germline): ENHRY, SYGVKD. CDR3 length: 15 residues. The V and J ends lost 3 bases and 0 bases respectively, with 12 bases between them.

This clonotype is classed as medium-sized (0.01 to 0.1%). V gene TRBV6-5 combines with J gene TRBJ1-2, with D maybe TRBD1 (5 bases). V was cut by 7 bases and J by 3 bases, with 12 bases left in between. This CDR3 region has 13 residues. Germline assignment: CDR1 MNHEY and CDR2 SVGAGI. The CDR3 region is CASTGGGYYGYTF. The CDR3 region has the DNA TGTGCCAGCACTGGGGGAGGGTACTATGGCTACACCTTC.

CDR3 amino acids: CASTQGDNGYTF. CDR3 bases: TGTGCCAGCACCCAGGGGGACAATGGCTACACCTTC. The chain combines TRBV6-1 with TRBJ1-2, with 7 bases that match TRBD1. CDR1 MNHNS and CDR2 SASEGT come from the germline V gene. The CDR3 spans 12 residues. V was clipped by 7 bases and J by 6 bases; unmatched bases: 5.

This clonotype was seen just once. This likely came from a read error, as a far larger clone is one base away. V usage is TRBV28 and J usage is TRBJ1-2, with 12 bases matching TRBD1. The CDR3 sequence is 15 residues long. CDR1 and CDR2 (germline): MDHEN, SYDVKM. CDR3 loop: CAISFAGTGGRGYTF. CDR3 nucleotide sequence: TGTGCCATCAGTTTCGCAGGGACAGGGGGCCGGGGCTACACCTTC.

By share, this clonotype counts as medium-sized (0.01 to 0.1%). The rearrangement joins TRBV30 to TRBJ1-2; D is uncertain. The CDR3 is 11 residues long. Per the germline V gene, CDR1 is GTSNPN and CDR2 is SVGIG (reference sequence). Trimming stripped 8 bases from V and 8 bases from J, with 15 bases between. CDR3 nucleotides: TGTGCCGGTGGTCCTCCAGGAGGCTACACCTTC. Its protein is CAGGPPGGYTF.

The rearrangement joins TRBV6-1 to TRBJ2-3; D is undetermined. This CDR3 spans 11 amino acids. The germline V and J ends were trimmed by 7 bases and 6 bases, with 8 bases remaining between them. The germline V gene encodes CDR1 MNHNS and CDR2 SASEGT. The CDR3 loop reads CASNHPDTQYF. CDR3 nucleotides: TGTGCCAGCAACCACCCCGATACGCAGTATTTT.

This clonotype counts as medium-sized. This chain connects TRBV11-2 to TRBJ2-1; D possibly corresponds to TRBD2 (6 bases). The CDR3 length is 11 residues. V gave up 7 bases and J gave up 7 bases, with 8 bases separating them. Germline CDR1 reads SGHAT; CDR2 reads FQNNGV. The CDR3 DNA is TGTGCCAGCAACCGGGGGAATGAGCAGTTCTTC. This gives the protein CASNRGNEQFF.